One sample yielded the 25 T cell receptor beta chains listed below, sequenced in a study of Tregs in tolerant kidney transplant recipients. Libraries were prepared by immunoSEQ multiplex PCR; TCRdb keeps only in-frame clonotypes and omits some of them. The sample comprises about 240,000 clones, roughly 84% of which are singletons, and around 0.64% rests with the top ten. The sequenced sample was CD4+ T cells from blood. These receptors came from a human donor in good health.

This clone appeared a single time. The gene calls are TRBV5-1 and TRBJ2-7, with 9 nucleotides matching TRBD1. The CDR3 length is 14 residues. Germline assignment: CDR1 SGHRS and CDR2 YFSETQ. V was pared by 4 bases and J by 6 bases, with 8 bases of the junction left unmatched. The CDR3 sequence is CASSRPGQGLEQYF. CDR3 coding DNA: TGCGCCAGCAGCAGACCGGGACAGGGACTCGAGCAGTACTTC.

The J gene is TRBJ1-5, the V gene TRBV7-2; D ambiguous. Trimming stripped 5 bases from V and 2 bases from J, with 7 bases between. The CDR3 is 13 residues long. In germline, CDR1 is SGHTA, CDR2 FQGNSA. CDR3 protein: CASSPDGNQPQHF. The CDR3 nucleotides read TGTGCCAGCAGCCCCGATGGCAATCAGCCCCAGCATTTT.

The count of this clone is one. The chain uses TRBV7-2 and TRBJ2-7; 8 positions agree with TRBD2. V dropped 4 bases and J dropped 2; count of bases not matched to a gene: 7. Germline V gene lookup returns CDR1 SGHTA and CDR2 FQGNSA. The CDR3 spans 15 residues. CDR3 region: CASSSRRRGAYEQYF. In DNA form, the CDR3 reads TGTGCCAGCAGCTCCCGGCGGCGGGGGGCCTACGAGCAGTACTTC.

The genes are TRBV7-9 and TRBJ2-1, with D maybe TRBD2 (6 bases). The CDR3 length is 16 residues. The germline CDR1 and CDR2 sequences are SEHNR and FQNEAQ (reference sequence). V lost 0 bases and J lost 7, with 16 bases in between. In DNA form, the CDR3 reads TGTGCCAGCAGCTTAGCGAGACTAGTTAGAGGGAATGAGCAGTTCTTC. Translated, it gives CASSLARLVRGNEQFF.

The chain is built from TRBV2 and TRBJ1-4; D is uncertain. Germline-derived CDR1 and CDR2 are SNHLY and FYNNEI. Trimming removed 5 bases at V and 4 bases at J, with 14 bases between. This CDR3 is 15 amino acids long. The CDR3 region is CASSPGFSGNEKLFF. CDR3 DNA: TGTGCCAGCAGTCCGGGGTTCTCCGGTAATGAAAAACTGTTTTTT.

The chain couples TRBV19 to TRBJ1-5; D is ambiguous. Germline CDR1 and CDR2: LNHDA and SQIVND (reference sequence). This CDR3 is 12 amino acids long. Trimming took 0 bases from V and 7 from J, leaving 4 bases between them. The CDR3: CASSIDRQPQHF. The CDR3 bases are TGTGCCAGTAGTATAGATAGGCAGCCCCAGCATTTT.

This sequence joins TRBV2 and TRBJ1-2; 8 nucleotides match TRBD1. In germline, CDR1 is SNHLY, CDR2 FYNNEI. CDR3 length: 14 amino acids. V dropped 8 bases and J dropped 6; count of bases not matched to a gene: 11. The chain's CDR3 is CASALDRAYNGYTF. The CDR3 coding sequence is TGTGCCAGCGCCCTGGACAGGGCGTACAATGGCTACACCTTC.

The chain uses TRBV7-2 and TRBJ1-2; D remains unclear. The CDR3 consists of 13 residues. Germline lookup yields CDR1 SGHTA and CDR2 FQGNSA. The V end was cut by 7 bases, the J end by 4 bases, with 13 bases between. This CDR3 reads CASIYTFGYGYTF. In DNA form, the CDR3 reads TGTGCCAGCATTTACACCTTTGGCTATGGCTACACCTTC.

This clone was counted between two and nine times. The chain has TRBV6-5 and TRBJ1-2, with TRBD1 identical over 7 bases. Germline CDR1 reads MNHEY; CDR2 reads SVGAGI. The CDR3 has 13 amino acids. The V segment lost 6 bases and the J segment 4 bases; nucleotides outside the gene matches: 5. The CDR3 sequence is CASRMDRRYGYTF. For the CDR3, the DNA is TGTGCCAGCAGGATGGACAGGCGCTATGGCTACACCTTC.

The chain links TRBV7-6 to TRBJ2-3; D is ambiguous. Trimming stripped 0 bases from V and 3 bases from J, with 10 bases between. In germline, CDR1 is SGHVS, CDR2 FNYEAQ. This CDR3 has 15 residues. The CDR3 loop is CASSLAPQGTDTQYF. The CDR3 DNA is TGTGCCAGCAGCTTAGCCCCCCAAGGGACAGATACGCAGTATTTT. Based on the CDR3 plus reference TRBV7-6 and TRBJ2-3, the full variable domain is GAGVSQSPRYKVTKRGQDVALRCDPISGHVSLYWYRQALGQGPEFLTYFNYEAQQDKSGLPNDRFSAERPEGSISTLTIQRTEQRDSAMYRCASSLAPQGTDTQYFGPGTRLTVL.

The chain uses TRBV7-9 and TRBJ2-1, with 12 bases matching TRBD2. Germline V lookup: CDR1 SEHNR, CDR2 FQNEAQ (reference sequence). V was pared by 5 bases and J by 7 bases, with 6 bases of the junction left unmatched. The length of the CDR3 is 15 residues. The CDR3 DNA reads TGTGCCAGCAGCCTACTAGCGGGAGGTCTAAATGAGCAGTTCTTC. It yields the protein CASSLLAGGLNEQFF.

The chain has TRBV10-1 and TRBJ2-5; D gene unclear. The V end lost 0 bases, the J end lost 3 bases, and 11 bases lay between the germline ends. Per germline, CDR1 WNHNN and CDR2 SYGVQD (reference sequence). The CDR3 spans 15 residues. Here the CDR3 reads CASSESRLSEETQYF. For the CDR3, the DNA is TGCGCCAGCAGTGAGTCGAGGCTATCCGAAGAGACCCAGTACTTC.

The chain couples TRBV18 to TRBJ2-1; D is perhaps TRBD2 (5 bases). Germline values: CDR1 KGHSH, CDR2 LQKENI. The ends were cut back, 6 bases at V and 4 bases at J, with 13 bases in the middle. This CDR3 has 14 amino acids. The CDR3 loop is CASSSGRTYNEQFF. CDR3 bases: TGTGCCAGCTCCTCGGGAAGGACGTACAATGAGCAGTTCTTC.

For this clone: In the same sample, other DNA sequences code for this CDR3. The chain links TRBV6-5 to TRBJ2-1, with a possible D match to TRBD2 (6 bases). V was cut by 8 bases and J by 8 bases, with 16 bases left in between. The CDR3 totals 13 residues. In germline, CDR1 is MNHEY, CDR2 SVGAGI. CDR3 nucleotide sequence: TGTGCCAGCCGGCGGGACGCCGTCGATGAGCAGTTCTTC. Translating it yields CASRRDAVDEQFF.

The chain has TRBV2 and TRBJ1-1, with a weak D call TRBD1 (5 bases). The germline V and J ends were trimmed by 6 bases and 6 bases, with 20 bases remaining between them. Germline assignment: CDR1 SNHLY and CDR2 FYNNEI. The CDR3 contains 15 residues. CDR3 loop: CASSRLTEGGSEAFF. As DNA, the CDR3 is TGTGCCAGCAGCAGGTTGACAGAGGGAGGCTCTGAAGCTTTCTTT.

This chain uses TRBV7-6 with TRBJ2-7; no reliable D call. Trimming took 1 base from V and 2 from J, leaving 6 bases between them. The V gene's germline CDR1 is SGHVS and CDR2 FNYEAQ. The CDR3 runs 13 residues. CDR3 protein: CASSLGLAYEQYF. The CDR3 coding sequence is TGTGCCAGCAGCTTAGGGTTGGCCTACGAGCAGTACTTC.

The CDR3 sequence is CASSLKGQSTDTQYF. DNA of the CDR3: TGTGCCAGCAGCTTAAAGGGACAGAGCACAGATACGCAGTATTTT. The chain is built from TRBV7-9 and TRBJ2-3, with TRBD1 matching over 7 bases. This CDR3 contains 15 residues. J gave up 0 bases and V 2 bases, and 2 bases lay outside the gene matches. Germline V gene data show CDR1 as SEHNR and CDR2 as FQNEAQ (reference sequence). Complete variable domain (other parts from reference TRBV7-9 and TRBJ2-3): DTGVSQNPRHKITKRGQNVTFRCDPISEHNRLYWYRQTLGQGPEFLTYFQNEAQLEKSRLLSDRFSAERPKGSFSTLEIQRTEQGDSAMYLCASSLKGQSTDTQYFGPGTRLTVL.

V and J are TRBV10-3 and TRBJ2-3; 7 bases are shared with TRBD1. In germline, CDR1 is ENHRY, CDR2 SYGVKD. The CDR3 runs to 14 residues. J lost 4 bases, V lost 10 bases, and 11 bases had no gene match. The CDR3 coding sequence is TGTGCCACCCGCCGGGAAGGGGGCGCAGATACGCAGTATTTT. Its translation: CATRREGGADTQYF.

The chain is built from TRBV29-1 and TRBJ2-5; tentatively, D is TRBD1 or TRBD2 (6 bases each). The CDR3 runs 16 residues. V shed 1 base and J shed 7 bases, with 22 bases lying between them. Germline values: CDR1 SQVTM, CDR2 ANQGSEA. The CDR3 sequence: CSVEGTKQGAQGTQYF. In nucleotides, the CDR3 is TGCAGCGTTGAAGGGACTAAACAGGGAGCCCAGGGGACCCAGTACTTC.

The chain couples TRBV5-1 to TRBJ1-2; 12 bases align to TRBD1. Trimming removed 4 bases from V and 7 bases from J; junction bases left unmatched: 14. The CDR3 is made up of 17 amino acids. CDR1 and CDR2 (germline): SGHRS, YFSETQ. The CDR3 region is CASSGGLPGQGAFGYTF. CDR3 nucleotides: TGCGCCAGCAGCGGAGGACTCCCGGGACAGGGGGCGTTTGGCTACACCTTC. Full variable domain (remainder filled in from reference TRBV5-1 and TRBJ1-2): KAGVTQTPRYLIKTRGQQVTLSCSPISGHRSVSWYQQTPGQGLQFLFEYFSETQRNKGNFPGRFSGRQFSNSRSEMNVSTLELGDSALYLCASSGGLPGQGAFGYTFGSGTRLTVV.

This chain joins TRBV19 and TRBJ2-5; 7 positions match TRBD2. This CDR3 has 15 residues. Germline V CDR1 and CDR2: LNHDA, SQIVND (reference sequence). Unmatched junction bases numbered 7, after V lost 5 bases and J lost 1 base. CDR3: CASSRAGVGQETQYF. CDR3 coding DNA: TGTGCCAGTAGTCGGGCGGGAGTGGGCCAAGAGACCCAGTACTTC.

The rearrangement uses TRBV11-2 and TRBJ1-5; D is unresolved. The CDR3 loop spans 13 amino acids. Germline V CDR1 and CDR2: SGHAT, FQNNGV. V lost 0 bases to trimming and J lost 2 bases, with 2 bases between them. CDR3 sequence: CASSLERNQPQHF. CDR3 nucleotide sequence: TGTGCCAGCAGCTTAGAGCGCAATCAGCCCCAGCATTTT.

V is TRBV29-1 and J is TRBJ1-2, with D tentatively TRBD1 (5 bases). The CDR3 contains 12 residues. The germline gives CDR1 SQVTM, CDR2 ANQGSEA. In DNA, the CDR3 is TGCGGTCAGAGGGGCGACAACTATGGCTACACCTTC. The encoded protein is CGQRGDNYGYTF.

The chain employs TRBV5-1 and TRBJ2-3; no definite D call. Trimming took 6 bases from V and 5 from J, leaving 10 bases between them. This CDR3 spans 12 amino acids. Germline V gives CDR1 SGHRS, CDR2 YFSETQ. The DNA for the CDR3 is TGCGCCAGCACCATCAACGGAGATACGCAGTATTTT. The encoded protein is CASTINGDTQYF.

As to this clone: Other DNA sequences in this specimen translate into the identical CDR3. The chain has TRBV29-1 and TRBJ2-2; 8 bases fit TRBD1. V was pared by 3 bases and J by 2 bases, with 2 bases of the junction left unmatched. The length of the CDR3 is 14 residues. Germline V gene lookup returns CDR1 SQVTM and CDR2 ANQGSEA. The CDR3 loop is CSVEGQANTGELFF. CDR3 DNA sequence: TGCAGCGTTGAGGGACAGGCCAACACCGGGGAGCTGTTTTTT.